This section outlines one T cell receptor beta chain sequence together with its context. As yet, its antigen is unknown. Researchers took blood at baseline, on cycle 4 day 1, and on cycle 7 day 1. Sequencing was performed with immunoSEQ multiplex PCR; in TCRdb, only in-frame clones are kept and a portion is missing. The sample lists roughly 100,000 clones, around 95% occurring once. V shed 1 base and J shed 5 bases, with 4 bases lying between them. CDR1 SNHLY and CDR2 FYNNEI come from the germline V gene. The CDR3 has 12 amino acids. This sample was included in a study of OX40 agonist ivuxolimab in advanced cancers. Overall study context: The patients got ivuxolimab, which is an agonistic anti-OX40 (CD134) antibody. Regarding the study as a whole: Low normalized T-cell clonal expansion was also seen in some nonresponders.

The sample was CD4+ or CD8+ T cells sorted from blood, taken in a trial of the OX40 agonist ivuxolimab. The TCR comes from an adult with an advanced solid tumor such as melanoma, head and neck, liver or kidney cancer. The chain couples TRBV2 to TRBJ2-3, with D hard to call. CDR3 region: CASSEVVDTQYF. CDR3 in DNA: TGTGCCAGCAGTGAAGTTGTAGATACGCAGTATTTT.